Each of the 10 T cell receptor beta chains below was sequenced from the same sample in a study of cytomegalovirus exposure and HLA in healthy donors. Only in-frame clones appear in the TCRdb table, and some are missing; sequencing was by immunoSEQ multiplex PCR. The sample records 150,000 or so clones, 85% to 90% being singletons. Sequencing was performed on PBMCs. The receptors stem from a woman aged 18-29 years in good health and CMV-seronegative.

The J gene is TRBJ2-3, the V gene TRBV11-2; D uncertain. From germline, CDR1 is SGHAT and CDR2 FQNNGV. The CDR3 sequence is 15 residues long. Trimming took off 4 bases at V and 6 bases at J, with 17 bases between the two ends. CDR3: CASSSTGSSPDTQYF. The CDR3 DNA follows: TGTGCCAGCAGCTCGACTGGGTCCTCCCCGGATACGCAGTATTTT. Full variable domain (remainder filled in from reference TRBV11-2 and TRBJ2-3): EAGVAQSPRYKIIEKRQSVAFWCNPISGHATLYWYQQILGQGPKLLIQFQNNGVVDDSQLPKDRFSAERLKGVDSTLKIQPAKLEDSAVYLCASSSTGSSPDTQYFGPGTRLTVL.

The rearrangement links TRBV7-9 to TRBJ1-2; 7 bases fit TRBD1. This CDR3 region has 14 residues. V was pared by 4 bases and J by 4 bases, with 6 bases of the junction left unmatched. CDR1 SEHNR and CDR2 FQNEAQ come from the germline V gene (reference sequence). Here the CDR3 reads CASSSQTGPYGYTF. CDR3 coding DNA: TGTGCCAGCAGCTCGCAGACAGGGCCCTATGGCTACACCTTC.

This clone was recorded once. V usage is TRBV5-1 and J usage is TRBJ2-7; 10 bases align to TRBD1. This CDR3 has 14 amino acids. Germline-derived CDR1 and CDR2 are SGHRS and YFSETQ. Trimming cost V 3 bases and J 3 bases; bases outside gene matches: 3. CDR3 coding DNA: TGCGCCAGCAGCTGGGGGACAGGGGACTACGAGCAGTACTTC. It translates to CASSWGTGDYEQYF.

The rearrangement joins TRBV6-6 to TRBJ2-6; TRBD1 is a possible D gene (6 bases). Trimming removed 2 bases from V and 0 bases from J, with 8 bases in between. This CDR3 is built from 16 residues. Germline CDR1 reads MNHNY; CDR2 reads SVGAGI (reference sequence). Here the CDR3 reads CASSYQGSSGANVLTF. Written as DNA, the CDR3 is TGTGCCAGCAGTTACCAGGGGAGCTCTGGGGCCAACGTCCTGACTTTC.

This chain connects TRBV2 to TRBJ2-7; 7 nucleotides agree with TRBD1. V lost 6 bases and J lost 2; bases outside the gene matches: 10. The germline V gene has CDR1 SNHLY and CDR2 FYNNEI. The CDR3 contains 15 residues. The CDR3 DNA is TGTGCCAGCAGCAGAACAGGGGATCGGACCTACGAGCAGTACTTC. As protein: CASSRTGDRTYEQYF. Full variable domain (missing parts from reference TRBV2 and TRBJ2-7): EPEVTQTPSHQVTQMGQEVILRCVPISNHLYFYWYRQILGQKVEFLVSFYNNEISEKSEIFDDQFSVERPDGSNFTLKIRSTKLEDSAMYFCASSRTGDRTYEQYFGPGTRLTVT.

The chain couples TRBV9 to TRBJ2-1, with TRBD2 as a possible D gene (5 bases). The CDR3 extends over 14 amino acids. Trimming cost V 0 bases and J 7 bases, with 11 bases left between them. Germline values: CDR1 SGDLS, CDR2 YYNGEE. The CDR3 DNA follows: TGTGCCAGCAGCGTAGGGACTTTCACGAATGAGCAGTTCTTC. Its protein product is CASSVGTFTNEQFF.

This clone was seen once. The gene calls are TRBV11-3 and TRBJ2-5, with a possible D match to TRBD2 (5 bases). The CDR3 contains 20 residues. V gave up 2 bases and J gave up 0 bases, with 25 bases separating them. The germline V gene encodes CDR1 SGHNT and CDR2 YENEEA. The CDR3, as DNA: TGTGCCAGCAGCTTAAGTTACCCCGGTTCAGCCAGAGGGTACCAAGAGACCCAGTACTTC. Translated: CASSLSYPGSARGYQETQYF.

The chain is built from TRBV4-1 and TRBJ2-2, with D possibly TRBD1 on 6 matching bases. Germline CDR1 reads MGHRA; CDR2 reads YSYEKL. Trimming cost V 4 bases and J 4 bases, with 13 bases left between them. This CDR3 comprises 15 residues. The CDR3 loop is CASSPGARATGELFF. The CDR3, as DNA: TGCGCCAGCAGCCCAGGGGCCCGGGCCACCGGGGAGCTGTTTTTT.

The chain uses TRBV28 and TRBJ1-5; D is undetermined. Trimming shortened V by 8 bases and J by 2 bases, and 13 bases separated the two germline ends. Per germline, CDR1 MDHEN and CDR2 SYDVKM. The CDR3 is 14 amino acids. The CDR3 DNA reads as TGTGCCAGCCGAAATACCGGGGGCAATCAGCCCCAGCATTTT. Its translation: CASRNTGGNQPQHF.

This chain connects TRBV9 to TRBJ2-5; TRBD1 matches at 7 bases. This CDR3 spans 15 amino acids. J gave up 4 bases and V 3 bases, and 9 bases lay outside the gene matches. Per the germline V gene, CDR1 is SGDLS and CDR2 is YYNGEE. The DNA for the CDR3 is TGTGCCAGCAGCGCCAGGGGGTCTGGGGGAGAGACCCAGTACTTC. Translating gives CASSARGSGGETQYF.